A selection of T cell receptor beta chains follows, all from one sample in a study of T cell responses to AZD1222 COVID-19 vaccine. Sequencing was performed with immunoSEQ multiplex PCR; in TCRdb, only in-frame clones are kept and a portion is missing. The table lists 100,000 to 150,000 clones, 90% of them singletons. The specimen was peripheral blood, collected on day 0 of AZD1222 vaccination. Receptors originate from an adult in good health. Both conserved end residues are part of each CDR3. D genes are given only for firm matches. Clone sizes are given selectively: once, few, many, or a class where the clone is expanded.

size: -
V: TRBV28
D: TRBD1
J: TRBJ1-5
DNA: TGTGCCAGCAGAACTCCGGGACAGGGGAATCAGCCCCAGCATTTT
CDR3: CASRTPGQGNQPQHF

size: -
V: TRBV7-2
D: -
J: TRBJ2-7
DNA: TGTGCCAGCAGCTTGGTGGGGGGCCCACACGAGCAGTACTTC
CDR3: CASSLVGGPHEQYF

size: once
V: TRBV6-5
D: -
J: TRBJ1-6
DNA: TGTGCCAGCAGTCTTCAGGGAACACCCCTCCACTTT
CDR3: CASSLQGTPLHF

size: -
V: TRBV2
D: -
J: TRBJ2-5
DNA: TGTGCCAGCTGCCTAGCGTCCCCAGAGACCCAGTACTTC
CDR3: CASCLASPETQYF

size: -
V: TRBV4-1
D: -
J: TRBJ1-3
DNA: TGCGCCAGCAGCCAAGTCTTGCGGGACTCTGGAAACACCATATATTTT
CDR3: CASSQVLRDSGNTIYF

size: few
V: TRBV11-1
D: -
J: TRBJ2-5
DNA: TGTGCCAGCAGCTTAGTTCTAGGAGAGACCCAGTACTTC
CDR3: CASSLVLGETQYF

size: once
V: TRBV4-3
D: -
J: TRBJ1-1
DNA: TGCGCCAGCAGCCAGACCAGGGAGAGGGCTTTCTTT
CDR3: CASSQTRERAFF

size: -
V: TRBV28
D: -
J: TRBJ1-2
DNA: TGTGCCAGCAGTCCCTCAGACCGATCCTATGGCTACACCTTC
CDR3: CASSPSDRSYGYTF

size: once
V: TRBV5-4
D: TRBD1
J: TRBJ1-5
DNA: TGTGCCAGCAGCGCAGGGGGCGTTCAGCCCCAGCATTTT
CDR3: CASSAGGVQPQHF

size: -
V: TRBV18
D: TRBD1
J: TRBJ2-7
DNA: TGTGCCAGCTCCCTAGTCACCGGGACAGGGGAGTCCTACGAGCAGTACTTC
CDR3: CASSLVTGTGESYEQYF

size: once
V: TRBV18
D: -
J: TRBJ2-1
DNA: TGTGCCAGCTCACCAAACTCGGACCCCAATGAGCAGTTCTTC
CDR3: CASSPNSDPNEQFF

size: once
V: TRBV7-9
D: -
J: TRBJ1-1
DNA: TGTGCCAGCAGCATGGGGACACTTAACACTGAAGCTTTCTTT
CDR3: CASSMGTLNTEAFF

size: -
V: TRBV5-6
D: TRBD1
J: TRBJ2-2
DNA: TGTGCCAGCAGCCGGTCTGGGACAGGGTATAACACCGGGGAGCTGTTTTTT
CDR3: CASSRSGTGYNTGELFF

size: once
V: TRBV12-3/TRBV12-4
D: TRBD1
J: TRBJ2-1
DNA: TGTGCCAGCAGTTCGGACAGGCTAAACTCGCAGTTCTTC
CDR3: CASSSDRLNSQFF

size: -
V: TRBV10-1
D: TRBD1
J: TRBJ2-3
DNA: TGCGCCAGCAGTGAACAGGGGTCTAGCACAGATACGCAGTATTTT
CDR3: CASSEQGSSTDTQYF

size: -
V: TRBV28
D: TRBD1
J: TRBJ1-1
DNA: TGTGCCAGCAGGAGACAGGGGGCGAGCACTGAAGCTTTCTTT
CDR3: CASRRQGASTEAFF

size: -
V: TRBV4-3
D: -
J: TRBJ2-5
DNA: TGCGCCAGCAGCCAAGATACGGAGGGCTCAGAGACCCAGTACTTC
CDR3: CASSQDTEGSETQYF

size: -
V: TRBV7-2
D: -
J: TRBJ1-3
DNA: TGTGCCAGCAGCTTAGAGGTGGGCGGAAACACCATATATTTT
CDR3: CASSLEVGGNTIYF

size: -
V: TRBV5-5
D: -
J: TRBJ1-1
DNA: TGTGCCAGCAGCTTGGAGGCAGGGGTATGGACTGAAGCTTTCTTT
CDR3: CASSLEAGVWTEAFF

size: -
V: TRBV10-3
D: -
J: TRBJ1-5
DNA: TGTGCCATCAGTGAGGGCACTGATAGCAATCAGCCCCAGCATTTT
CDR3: CAISEGTDSNQPQHF

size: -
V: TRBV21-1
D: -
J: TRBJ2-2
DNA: TGTGCCAGCAGCGCAGGAGGCAGCACCGGGGAGCTGTTTTTT
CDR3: CASSAGGSTGELFF

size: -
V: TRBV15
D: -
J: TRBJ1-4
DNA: TGTGCCACCAGCAGAGATGAGGGCAACAGGCGGCCTGCAACTAATGAAAAACTGTTTTTT
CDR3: CATSRDEGNRRPATNEKLFF

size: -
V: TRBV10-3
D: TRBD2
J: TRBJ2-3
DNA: TGTGCCAGCTCAGGCCCCGCCGGGACTAGCGGCCGGACAGATACGCAGTATTTT
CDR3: CASSGPAGTSGRTDTQYF

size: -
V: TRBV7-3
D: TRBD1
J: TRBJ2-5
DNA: TGTGCCAGCAGCCCCCCGGACAGGCGCCGTTTGGGGACCCAGTACTTC
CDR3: CASSPPDRRRLGTQYF

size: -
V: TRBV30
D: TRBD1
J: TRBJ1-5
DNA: TGTGCCTGGCTGGGACAGGATTATAGCAATCAGCCCCAGCATTTT
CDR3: CAWLGQDYSNQPQHF

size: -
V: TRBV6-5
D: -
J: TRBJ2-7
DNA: TGTGCCAGCAGTTACTCGGGTAGCCGGGGAGGCTACGAGCAGTACTTC
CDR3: CASSYSGSRGGYEQYF

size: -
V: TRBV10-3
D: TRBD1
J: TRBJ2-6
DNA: TGTGCCATCAGTCACAGGGGGAAAGCTTTCTCGTCTGGGGCCAACGTCCTGACTTTC
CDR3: CAISHRGKAFSSGANVLTF

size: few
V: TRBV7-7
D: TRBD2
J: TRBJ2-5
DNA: TGTGCTAGCAGCTCCCTAGGGGGACTAGCCCCCCAAGAGACCCAGTACTTC
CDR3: CASSSLGGLAPQETQYF

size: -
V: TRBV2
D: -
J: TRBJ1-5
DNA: TGTGCCAGCAGTGGGGGCCCCGGGGGGCATCAGCCCCAGCATTTT
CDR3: CASSGGPGGHQPQHF

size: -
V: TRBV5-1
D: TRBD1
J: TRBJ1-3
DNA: TGCGCCAGCAGCTACGGAACAGGGGTAGATGGAAACACCATATATTTT
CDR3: CASSYGTGVDGNTIYF

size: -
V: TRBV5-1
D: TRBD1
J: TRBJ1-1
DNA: TGCGCCAGCAGCCCGCGCCGGGACAGGGACGAAGCTTTCTTT
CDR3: CASSPRRDRDEAFF

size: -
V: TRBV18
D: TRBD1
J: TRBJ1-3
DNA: TGTGCCAGCTCACCGGGGACAGGGGCTGGAAACACCATATATTTT
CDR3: CASSPGTGAGNTIYF

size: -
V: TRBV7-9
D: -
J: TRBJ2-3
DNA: TGTGCCAGCAGCTTAGCAGCTCTAAGCACAGATACGCAGTATTTT
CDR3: CASSLAALSTDTQYF

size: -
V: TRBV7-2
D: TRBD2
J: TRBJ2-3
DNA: TGTGCCAGCAGCTCCGGGGGGGCCGGTGATACGCAGTATTTT
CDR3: CASSSGGAGDTQYF

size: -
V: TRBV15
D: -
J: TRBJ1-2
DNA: TGTGCCACCAGCAGACCCATGGGGTCTTCCTACACCTTC
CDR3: CATSRPMGSSYTF

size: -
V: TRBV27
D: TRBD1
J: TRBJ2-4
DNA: TGTGCCAGCAGTTTAGGGACAGGGTTCGACATTCAGTACTTC
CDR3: CASSLGTGFDIQYF

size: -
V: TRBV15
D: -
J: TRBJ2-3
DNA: TGTGCCACCAGCAAGGGGGGGTTCACAGATACGCAGTATTTT
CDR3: CATSKGGFTDTQYF

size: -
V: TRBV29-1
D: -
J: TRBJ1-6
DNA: TGCAGCCCCGTGTTAGGGGGGAAGAATTCACCCCTCCACTTT
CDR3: CSPVLGGKNSPLHF

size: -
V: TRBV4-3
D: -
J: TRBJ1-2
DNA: TGCGCCAGCAGCCAAGAGGGCCGAGGGGCTTATGGCTACACCTTC
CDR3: CASSQEGRGAYGYTF

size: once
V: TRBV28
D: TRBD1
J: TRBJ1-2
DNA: TGTGCCAGCAGTCCGGGACAGGGTTATGGCTACACCTTC
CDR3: CASSPGQGYGYTF

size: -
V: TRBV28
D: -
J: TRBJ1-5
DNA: TGTGCCAGCAGTCCTGGAGTGAGGCGCAGGGAAGGTGGCAATCAGCCCCAGCATTTT
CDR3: CASSPGVRRREGGNQPQHF

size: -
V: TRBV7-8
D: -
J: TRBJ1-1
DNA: TGTGCCAGCAGCCCACAGGGCACTGAAGCTTTCTTT
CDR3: CASSPQGTEAFF

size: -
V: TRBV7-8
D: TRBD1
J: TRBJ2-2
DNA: TGTGCCAGCAGCTTAAGCGTGGGACAGGGGATTTTCACCGGGGAGCTGTTTTTT
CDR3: CASSLSVGQGIFTGELFF

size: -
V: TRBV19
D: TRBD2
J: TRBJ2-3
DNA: TGTGCCAGTATGCCTTGGGGGGGATTTGGTGACGATACGCAGTATTTT
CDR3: CASMPWGGFGDDTQYF

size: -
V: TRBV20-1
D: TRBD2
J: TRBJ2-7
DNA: TGCAGTGCTAGTACCGGGGGGGGCCTATCCTACGAGCAGTACTTC
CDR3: CSASTGGGLSYEQYF

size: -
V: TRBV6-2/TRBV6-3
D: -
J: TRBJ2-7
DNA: TGTGCCAGCAGTTACACTGGGCTCACCTACGAGCAGTACTTC
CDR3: CASSYTGLTYEQYF

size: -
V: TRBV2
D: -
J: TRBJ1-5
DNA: TGTGCCAGCAGGGGGACGATCCAAGGGCAGCCCCAGCATTTT
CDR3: CASRGTIQGQPQHF

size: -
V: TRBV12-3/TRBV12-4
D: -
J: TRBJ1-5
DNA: TGTGCCAGCAGTTTATTAGTTAATCAGCCCCAGCATTTT
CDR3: CASSLLVNQPQHF

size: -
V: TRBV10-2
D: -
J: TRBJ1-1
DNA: TGCGCCAGCAGTGAGTCGGAATGGGGGAACACTGAAGCTTTCTTT
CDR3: CASSESEWGNTEAFF

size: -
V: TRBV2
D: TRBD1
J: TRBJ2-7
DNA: TGTGCCAGCAGCTGGGACAGTTCCTACGAGCAGTACTTC
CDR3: CASSWDSSYEQYF

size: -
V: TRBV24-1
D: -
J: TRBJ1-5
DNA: TGTGCCACCAGTGATGTCCAGGGAGGGGGGACCCAGCATTTT
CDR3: CATSDVQGGGTQHF

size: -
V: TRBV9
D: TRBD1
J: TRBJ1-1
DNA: TGTGCCAGCAGCGTGGACAGGCTGAACACTGAAGCTTTCTTT
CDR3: CASSVDRLNTEAFF

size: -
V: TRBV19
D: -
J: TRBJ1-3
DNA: TGTGCCAGTAGTATATCTGAGGGAACTGGAAACACCATATATTTT
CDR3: CASSISEGTGNTIYF

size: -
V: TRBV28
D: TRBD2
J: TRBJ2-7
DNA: TGTGCCAGCAGGGAACCCCTAGCGGCGGGCGAGCAGTACTTC
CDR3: CASREPLAAGEQYF

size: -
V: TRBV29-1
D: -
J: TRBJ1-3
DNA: TGCAGCGTTGGGCTGGGGCACTCTGGAAACACCATATATTTT
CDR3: CSVGLGHSGNTIYF

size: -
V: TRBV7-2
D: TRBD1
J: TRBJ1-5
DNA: TGTGCCAGCAGCTCAATGACAGGGATCAATCAGCCCCAGCATTTT
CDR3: CASSSMTGINQPQHF

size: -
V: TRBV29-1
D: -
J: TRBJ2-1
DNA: TGCAGCGTTGAGAGCCAGGGCAGTGGGAATGAGCAGTTCTTC
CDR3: CSVESQGSGNEQFF